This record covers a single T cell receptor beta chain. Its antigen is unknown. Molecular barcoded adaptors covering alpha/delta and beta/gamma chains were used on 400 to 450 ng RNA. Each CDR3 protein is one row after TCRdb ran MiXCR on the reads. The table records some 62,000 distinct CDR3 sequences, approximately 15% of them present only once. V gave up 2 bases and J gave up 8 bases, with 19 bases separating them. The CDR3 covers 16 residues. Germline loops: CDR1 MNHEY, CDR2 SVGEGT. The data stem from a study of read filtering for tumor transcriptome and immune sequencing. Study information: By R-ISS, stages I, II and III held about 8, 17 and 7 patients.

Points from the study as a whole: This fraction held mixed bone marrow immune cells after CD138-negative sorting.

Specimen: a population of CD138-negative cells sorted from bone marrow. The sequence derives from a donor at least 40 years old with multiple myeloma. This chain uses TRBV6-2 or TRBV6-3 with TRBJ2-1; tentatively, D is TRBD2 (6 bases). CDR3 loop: CASSYARLVAPDEQFF. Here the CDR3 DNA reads TGTGCCAGCAGTTACGCCCGACTAGTAGCCCCCGATGAGCAGTTCTTC.